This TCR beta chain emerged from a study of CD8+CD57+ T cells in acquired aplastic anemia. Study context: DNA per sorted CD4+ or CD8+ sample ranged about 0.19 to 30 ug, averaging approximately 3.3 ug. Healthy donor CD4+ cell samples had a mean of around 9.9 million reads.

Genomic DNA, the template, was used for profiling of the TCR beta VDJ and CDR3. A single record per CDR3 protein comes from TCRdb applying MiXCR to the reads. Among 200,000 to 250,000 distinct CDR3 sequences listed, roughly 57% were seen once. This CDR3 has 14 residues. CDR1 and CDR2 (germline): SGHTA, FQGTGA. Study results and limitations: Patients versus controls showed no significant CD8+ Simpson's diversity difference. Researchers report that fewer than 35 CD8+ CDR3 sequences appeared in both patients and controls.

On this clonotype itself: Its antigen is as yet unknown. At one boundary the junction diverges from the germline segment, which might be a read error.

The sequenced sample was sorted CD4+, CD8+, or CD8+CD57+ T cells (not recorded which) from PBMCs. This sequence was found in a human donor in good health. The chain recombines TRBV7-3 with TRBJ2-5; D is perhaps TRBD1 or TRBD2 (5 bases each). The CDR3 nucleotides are TGTGCCAGCAGATTAACGGGGACGGAAGACACCCAGTACTTC. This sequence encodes CASRLTGTEDTQYF.